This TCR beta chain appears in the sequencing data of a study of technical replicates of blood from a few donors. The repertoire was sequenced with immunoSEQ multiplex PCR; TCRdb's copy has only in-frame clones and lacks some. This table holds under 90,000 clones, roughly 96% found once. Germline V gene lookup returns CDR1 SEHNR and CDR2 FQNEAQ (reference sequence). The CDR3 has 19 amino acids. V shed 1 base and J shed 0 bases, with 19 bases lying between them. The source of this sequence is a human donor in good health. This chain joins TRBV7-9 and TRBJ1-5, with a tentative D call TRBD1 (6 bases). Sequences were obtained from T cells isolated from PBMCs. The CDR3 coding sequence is TGTGCCAGCAGCTTAGTACCGGACAGCCTTCTATATAGCAATCAGCCCCAGCATTTT. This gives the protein CASSLVPDSLLYSNQPQHF. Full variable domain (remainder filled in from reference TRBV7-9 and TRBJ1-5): DTGVSQNPRHKITKRGQNVTFRCDPISEHNRLYWYRQTLGQGPEFLTYFQNEAQLEKSRLLSDRFSAERPKGSFSTLEIQRTEQGDSAMYLCASSLVPDSLLYSNQPQHFGDGTRLSIL.